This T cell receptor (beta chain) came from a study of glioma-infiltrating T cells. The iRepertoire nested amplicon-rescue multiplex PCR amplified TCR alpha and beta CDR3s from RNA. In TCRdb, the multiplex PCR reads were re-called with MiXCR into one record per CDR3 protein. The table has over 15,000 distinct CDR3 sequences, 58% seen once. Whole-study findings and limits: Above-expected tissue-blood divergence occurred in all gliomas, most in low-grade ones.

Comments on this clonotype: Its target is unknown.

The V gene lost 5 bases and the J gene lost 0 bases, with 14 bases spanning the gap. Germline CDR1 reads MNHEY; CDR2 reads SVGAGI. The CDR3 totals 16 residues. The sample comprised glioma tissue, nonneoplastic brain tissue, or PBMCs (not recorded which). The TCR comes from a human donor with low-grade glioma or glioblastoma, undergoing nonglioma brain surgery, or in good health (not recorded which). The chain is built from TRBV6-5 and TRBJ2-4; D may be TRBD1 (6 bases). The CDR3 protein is CASSPSGDLAKNIQYF. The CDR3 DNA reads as TGTGCCAGCAGTCCCTCAGGGGACCTAGCCAAAAACATTCAGTACTTC.